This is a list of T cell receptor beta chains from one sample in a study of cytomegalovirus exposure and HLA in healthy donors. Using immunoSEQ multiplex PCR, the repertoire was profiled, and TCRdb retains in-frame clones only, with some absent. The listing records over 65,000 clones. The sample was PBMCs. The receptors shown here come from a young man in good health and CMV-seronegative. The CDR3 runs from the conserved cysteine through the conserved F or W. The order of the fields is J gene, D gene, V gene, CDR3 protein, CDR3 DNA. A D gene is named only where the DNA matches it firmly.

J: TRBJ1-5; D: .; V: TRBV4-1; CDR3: CASSQVYLGVSNQPQHF; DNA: TGCGCCAGCAGCCAAGTCTACTTAGGGGTTAGCAATCAGCCCCAGCATTTT
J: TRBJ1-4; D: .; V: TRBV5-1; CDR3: CASSGGRTNEKLFF; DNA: TGCGCCAGCAGCGGAGGGCGGACTAATGAAAAACTGTTTTTT
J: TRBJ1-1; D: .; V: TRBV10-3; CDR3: CAIRGEMNTEAFF; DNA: TGTGCCATCAGAGGGGAAATGAACACTGAAGCTTTCTTT
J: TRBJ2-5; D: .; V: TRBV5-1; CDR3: CASSLPVGETQYF; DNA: TGCGCCAGCAGCCTACCCGTCGGTGAGACCCAGTACTTC
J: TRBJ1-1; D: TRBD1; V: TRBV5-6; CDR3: CASSLGTGRGTEAFF; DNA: TGTGCCAGCAGCTTGGGGACAGGGCGGGGCACTGAAGCTTTCTTT
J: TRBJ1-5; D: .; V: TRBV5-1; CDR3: CASSPGDRDQPQHF; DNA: TGCGCCAGCAGCCCGGGGGATCGGGATCAGCCCCAGCATTTT
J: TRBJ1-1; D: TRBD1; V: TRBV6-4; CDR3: CASSSRTGYRAFF; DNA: TGTGCCAGCAGCTCCCGGACAGGGTATAGGGCTTTCTTT
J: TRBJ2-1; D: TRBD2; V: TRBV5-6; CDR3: CASSGSGRSSYNEQFF; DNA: TGTGCCAGCAGCGGTAGCGGGAGGTCCTCCTACAATGAGCAGTTCTTC
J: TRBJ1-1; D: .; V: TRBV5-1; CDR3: CASSLGAGTEAFF; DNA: TGCGCCAGCAGCTTGGGGGCGGGAACTGAAGCTTTCTTT
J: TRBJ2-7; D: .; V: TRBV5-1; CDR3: CASSLDQTYYEQYF; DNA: TGCGCCAGCAGCTTGGATCAGACTTACTACGAGCAGTACTTC
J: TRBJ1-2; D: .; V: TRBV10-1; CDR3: CASSETQAHGYTF; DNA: TGCGCCAGCAGTGAGACTCAGGCTCATGGCTACACCTTC
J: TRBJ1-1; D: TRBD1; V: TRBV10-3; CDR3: CAITGTGGRTYTEAFF; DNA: TGTGCCATCACCGGAACAGGGGGCAGGACGTACACTGAAGCTTTCTTT
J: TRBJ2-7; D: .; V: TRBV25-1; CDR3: CASSPTGYGDEQYF; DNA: TGTGCCAGCAGTCCCACGGGGTACGGCGACGAGCAGTACTTC
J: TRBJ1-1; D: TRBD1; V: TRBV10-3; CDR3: CAISGGQWNTEAFF; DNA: TGTGCCATCAGTGGGGGACAGTGGAACACTGAAGCTTTCTTT
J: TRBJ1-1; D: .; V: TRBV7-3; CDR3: CASSFGQTTEAFF; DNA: TGTGCCAGCAGTTTCGGACAGACCACTGAAGCTTTCTTT
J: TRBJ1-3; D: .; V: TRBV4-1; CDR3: CASSQKSHPGNTIYF; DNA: TGCGCCAGCAGCCAGAAGAGTCACCCGGGAAACACCATATATTTT
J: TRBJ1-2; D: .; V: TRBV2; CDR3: CASSEALTGAYGYTF; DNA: TGTGCCAGCAGTGAAGCCCTGACTGGGGCCTATGGCTACACCTTC
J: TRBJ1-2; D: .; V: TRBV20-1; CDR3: CSARSGYGYTF; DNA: TGCAGTGCTAGGTCAGGGTATGGCTACACCTTC
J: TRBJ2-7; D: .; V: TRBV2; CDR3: CASSGVGRGEQYF; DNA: TGTGCCAGCAGTGGTGTCGGACGGGGGGAGCAGTACTTC
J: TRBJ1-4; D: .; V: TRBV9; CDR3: CASSVEQNEKLFF; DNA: TGTGCCAGCAGCGTAGAACAGAATGAAAAACTGTTTTTT
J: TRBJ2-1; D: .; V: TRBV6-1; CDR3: CASSANRPSSYNEQFF; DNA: TGTGCCAGCAGTGCTAACAGACCGAGCTCCTACAATGAGCAGTTCTTC
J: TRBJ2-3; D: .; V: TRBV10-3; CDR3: CAISETSSGRQIRDTQYF; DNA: TGTGCCATCAGTGAGACTAGTTCAGGCCGGCAAATTCGAGATACGCAGTATTTT
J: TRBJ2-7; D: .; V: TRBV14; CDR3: CASSQGASDLEQYF; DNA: TGTGCCAGCAGCCAAGGTGCAAGCGATCTCGAGCAGTACTTC
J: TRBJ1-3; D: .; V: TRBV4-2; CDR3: CASSQPAGGDTIYF; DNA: TGTGCCAGCAGCCAACCGGCGGGGGGAGACACCATATATTTT
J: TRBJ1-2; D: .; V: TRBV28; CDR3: CASSLFSPGLYGYTF; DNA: TGTGCCAGCAGTTTATTTAGTCCAGGGCTCTATGGCTACACCTTC
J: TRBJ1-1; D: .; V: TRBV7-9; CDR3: CASESTGRGTEAFF; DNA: TGTGCCAGCGAGAGTACAGGGCGAGGGACTGAAGCTTTCTTT
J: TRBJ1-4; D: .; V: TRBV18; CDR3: CASSPGVGEKLFF; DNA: TGTGCCAGCTCCCCGGGGGTTGGGGAAAAACTGTTTTTT
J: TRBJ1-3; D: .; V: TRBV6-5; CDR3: CASSYKPTAGNTIYF; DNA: TGTGCCAGCAGTTACAAACCGACAGCTGGAAACACCATATATTTT
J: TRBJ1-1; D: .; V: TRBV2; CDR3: CASNGGTEAFF; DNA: TGTGCCAGCAACGGAGGCACTGAAGCTTTCTTT
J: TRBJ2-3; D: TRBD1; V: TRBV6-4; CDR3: CASSDSQTGGPDTQYF; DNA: TGTGCCAGCAGTGACTCGCAGACAGGGGGTCCAGATACGCAGTATTTT
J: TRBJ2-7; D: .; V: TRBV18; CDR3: CASSFDRSSYEQYF; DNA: TGTGCCAGCTCATTCGACAGGAGCTCCTACGAGCAGTACTTC
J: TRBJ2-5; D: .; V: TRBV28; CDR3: CASSLGGWKETQYF; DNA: TGTGCCAGCAGTTTAGGCGGGTGGAAAGAGACCCAGTACTTC
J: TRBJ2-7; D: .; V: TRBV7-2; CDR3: CASSQGAGSGYEQYF; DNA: TGTGCCAGCAGCCAGGGCGCGGGGTCGGGCTACGAGCAGTACTTC
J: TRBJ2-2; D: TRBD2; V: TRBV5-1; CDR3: CASSLVTGTRFPGELFF; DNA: TGCGCCAGCAGCTTGGTCACGGGGACTAGGTTCCCCGGGGAGCTGTTTTTT
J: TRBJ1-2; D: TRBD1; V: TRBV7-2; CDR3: CASSPRTGSGYGYTF; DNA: TGTGCCAGCAGCCCCCGGACAGGGTCGGGATATGGCTACACCTTC
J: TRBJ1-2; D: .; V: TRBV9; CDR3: CASSEGHLYGYTF; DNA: TGTGCCAGCAGCGAGGGACATCTATATGGCTACACCTTC
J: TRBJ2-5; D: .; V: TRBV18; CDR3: CASSPLPTRETQYF; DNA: TGTGCCAGCTCACCTCTCCCGACGCGGGAGACCCAGTACTTC
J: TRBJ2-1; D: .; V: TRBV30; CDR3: CAWGGLIRPYNEQFF; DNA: TGTGCCTGGGGGGGACTCATCCGCCCCTACAATGAGCAGTTCTTC
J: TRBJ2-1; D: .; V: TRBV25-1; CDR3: CASSESFGRSYNEQFF; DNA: TGTGCCAGCAGTGAATCCTTTGGGCGCTCCTACAATGAGCAGTTCTTC
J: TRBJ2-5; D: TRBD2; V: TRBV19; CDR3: CASSIREGFGETQYF; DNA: TGTGCCAGTAGTATTAGGGAGGGTTTTGGAGAGACCCAGTACTTC
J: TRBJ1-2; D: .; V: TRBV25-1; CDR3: CASSDEQGYGYTF; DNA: TGTGCCAGCAGTGACGAGCAGGGTTATGGCTACACCTTC
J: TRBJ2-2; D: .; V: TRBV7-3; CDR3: CATTRLVSGELFF; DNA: TGTGCCACAACGAGGCTAGTGAGCGGGGAGCTGTTTTTT
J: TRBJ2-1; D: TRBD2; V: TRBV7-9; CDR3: CASSLVASGGIGQFF; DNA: TGTGCCAGCAGCTTAGTAGCTAGCGGGGGAATTGGACAGTTCTTC
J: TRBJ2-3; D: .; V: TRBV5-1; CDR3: CASSLMPAGPTDTQYF; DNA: TGCGCCAGCAGTTTGATGCCGGCAGGGCCCACAGATACGCAGTATTTT
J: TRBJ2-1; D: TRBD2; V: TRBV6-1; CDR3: CASSGGTSGSSKQFF; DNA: TGTGCCAGCAGTGGGGGGACTAGCGGGAGTAGTAAGCAGTTCTTC
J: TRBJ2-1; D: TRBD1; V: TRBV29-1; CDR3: CSVPDRGRGGEQFF; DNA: TGCAGCGTGCCTGACAGGGGGCGTGGGGGTGAGCAGTTCTTC
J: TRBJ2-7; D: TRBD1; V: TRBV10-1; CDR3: CASSDGTGFYEQYF; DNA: TGCGCCAGCAGTGACGGGACAGGGTTCTACGAGCAGTACTTC
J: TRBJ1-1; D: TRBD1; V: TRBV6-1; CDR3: CASSVFRGDSSEAFF; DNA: TGTGCCAGCAGTGTCTTCAGGGGGGATAGTTCTGAAGCTTTCTTT